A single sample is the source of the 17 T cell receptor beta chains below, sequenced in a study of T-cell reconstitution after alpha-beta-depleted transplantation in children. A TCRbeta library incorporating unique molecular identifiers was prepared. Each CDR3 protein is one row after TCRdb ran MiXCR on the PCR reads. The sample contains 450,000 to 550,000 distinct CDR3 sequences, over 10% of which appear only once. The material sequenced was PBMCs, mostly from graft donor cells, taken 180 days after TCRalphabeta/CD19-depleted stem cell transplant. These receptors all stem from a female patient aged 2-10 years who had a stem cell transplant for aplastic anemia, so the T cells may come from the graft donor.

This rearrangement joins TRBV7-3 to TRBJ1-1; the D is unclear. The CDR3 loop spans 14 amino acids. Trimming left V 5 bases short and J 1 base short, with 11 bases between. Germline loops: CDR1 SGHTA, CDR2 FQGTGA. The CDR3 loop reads CASSRTGQNTEAFF. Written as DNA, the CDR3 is TGTGCCAGCAGCCGGACTGGCCAGAACACTGAAGCTTTCTTT.

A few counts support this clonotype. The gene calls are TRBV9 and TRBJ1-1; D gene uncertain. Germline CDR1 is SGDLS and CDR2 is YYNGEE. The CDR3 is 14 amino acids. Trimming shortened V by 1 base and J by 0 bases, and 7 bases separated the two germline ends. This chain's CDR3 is CASSVTALNTEAFF. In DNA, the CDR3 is TGTGCCAGCAGCGTAACAGCCTTGAACACTGAAGCTTTCTTT.

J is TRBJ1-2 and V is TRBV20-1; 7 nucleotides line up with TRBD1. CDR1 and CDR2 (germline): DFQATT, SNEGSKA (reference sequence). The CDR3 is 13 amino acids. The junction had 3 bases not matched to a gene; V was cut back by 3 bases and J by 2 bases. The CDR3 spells CSARMGQNYGYTF. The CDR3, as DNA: TGCAGTGCTAGGATGGGACAGAACTATGGCTACACCTTC.

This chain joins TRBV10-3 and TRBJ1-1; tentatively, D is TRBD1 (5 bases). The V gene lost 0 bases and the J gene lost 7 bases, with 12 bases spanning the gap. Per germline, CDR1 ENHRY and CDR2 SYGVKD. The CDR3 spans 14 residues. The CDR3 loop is CAISESREWSEAFF. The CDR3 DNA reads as TGTGCCATCAGTGAGTCCAGGGAGTGGAGTGAAGCTTTCTTT.

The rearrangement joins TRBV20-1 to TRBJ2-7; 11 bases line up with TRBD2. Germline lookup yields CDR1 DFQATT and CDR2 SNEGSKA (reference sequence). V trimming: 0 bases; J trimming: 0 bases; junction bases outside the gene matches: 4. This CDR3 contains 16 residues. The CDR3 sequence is CSARDPTSGSSYEQYF. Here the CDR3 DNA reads TGCAGTGCTAGAGATCCTACTAGCGGGAGCTCCTACGAGCAGTACTTC.

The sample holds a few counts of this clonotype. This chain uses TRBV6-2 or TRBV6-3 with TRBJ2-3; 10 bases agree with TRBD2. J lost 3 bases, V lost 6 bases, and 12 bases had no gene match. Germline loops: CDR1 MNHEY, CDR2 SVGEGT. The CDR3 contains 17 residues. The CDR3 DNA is TGTGCCAGCAGATCGCTCCTAGCGGGAGAGAGGACAGATACGCAGTATTTT. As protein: CASRSLLAGERTDTQYF.

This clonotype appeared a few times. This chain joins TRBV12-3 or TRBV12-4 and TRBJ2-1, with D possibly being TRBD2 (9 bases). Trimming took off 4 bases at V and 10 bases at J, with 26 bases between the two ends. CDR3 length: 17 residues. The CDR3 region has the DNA TGTGCCAGCAGTTCCTTTGGAGGGCTAGCGGGGACAGGCGAGCAGTTCTTC. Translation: CASSSFGGLAGTGEQFF.

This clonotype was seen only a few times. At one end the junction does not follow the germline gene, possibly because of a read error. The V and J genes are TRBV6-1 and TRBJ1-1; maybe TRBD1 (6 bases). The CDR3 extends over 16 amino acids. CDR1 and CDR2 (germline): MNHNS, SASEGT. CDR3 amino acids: CASLSGQGGGGTEAFF. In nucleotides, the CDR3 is TGCGCCAGCCTCTCGGGGCAGGGAGGAGGGGGCACTGAAGCTTTCTTT.

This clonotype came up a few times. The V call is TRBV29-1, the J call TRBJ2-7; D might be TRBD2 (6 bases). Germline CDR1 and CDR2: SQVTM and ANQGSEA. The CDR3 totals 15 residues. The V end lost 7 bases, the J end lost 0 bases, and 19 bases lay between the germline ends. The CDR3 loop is CSAHGAGPISYEQYF. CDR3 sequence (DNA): TGCAGCGCGCACGGGGCGGGACCAATCTCCTACGAGCAGTACTTC.

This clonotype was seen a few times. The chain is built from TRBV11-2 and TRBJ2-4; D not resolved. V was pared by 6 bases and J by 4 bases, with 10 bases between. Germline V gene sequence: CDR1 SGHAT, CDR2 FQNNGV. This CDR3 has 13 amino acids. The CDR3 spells CASRSIPKNIQYF. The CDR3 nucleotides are TGTGCCAGCAGAAGTATCCCTAAAAACATTCAGTACTTC. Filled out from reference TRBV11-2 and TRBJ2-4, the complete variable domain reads EAGVAQSPRYKIIEKRQSVAFWCNPISGHATLYWYQQILGQGPKLLIQFQNNGVVDDSQLPKDRFSAERLKGVDSTLKIQPAKLEDSAVYLCASRSIPKNIQYFGAGTRLSVL.

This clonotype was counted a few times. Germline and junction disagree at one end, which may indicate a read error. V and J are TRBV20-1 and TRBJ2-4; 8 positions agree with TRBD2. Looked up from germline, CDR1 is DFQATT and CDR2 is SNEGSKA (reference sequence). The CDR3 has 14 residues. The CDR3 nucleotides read TGCAGTGCTCTTAGCGGGGCTGCCAAAAACAGTCAGTACTTC. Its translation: CSALSGAAKNSQYF.

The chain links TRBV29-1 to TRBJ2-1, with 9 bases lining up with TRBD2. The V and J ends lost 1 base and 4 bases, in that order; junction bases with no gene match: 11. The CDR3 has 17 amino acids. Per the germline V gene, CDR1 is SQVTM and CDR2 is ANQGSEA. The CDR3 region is CSVEGLAGHLGYNEQFF. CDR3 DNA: TGCAGCGTTGAAGGGCTAGCGGGGCACCTGGGGTACAATGAGCAGTTCTTC.

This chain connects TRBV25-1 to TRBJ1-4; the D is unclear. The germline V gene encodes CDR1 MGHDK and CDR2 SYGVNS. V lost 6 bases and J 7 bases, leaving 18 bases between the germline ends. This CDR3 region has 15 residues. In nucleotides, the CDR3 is TGTGCCAGCAGGCAAACAGCCATCCGGGGTGAAAAACTGTTTTTT. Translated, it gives CASRQTAIRGEKLFF.

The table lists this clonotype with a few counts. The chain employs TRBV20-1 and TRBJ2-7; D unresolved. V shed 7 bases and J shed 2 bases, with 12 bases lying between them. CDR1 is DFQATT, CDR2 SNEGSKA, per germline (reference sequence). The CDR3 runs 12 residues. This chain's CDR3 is CSVRHTPYEQYF. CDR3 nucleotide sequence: TGCAGTGTCCGCCACACACCCTACGAGCAGTACTTC.

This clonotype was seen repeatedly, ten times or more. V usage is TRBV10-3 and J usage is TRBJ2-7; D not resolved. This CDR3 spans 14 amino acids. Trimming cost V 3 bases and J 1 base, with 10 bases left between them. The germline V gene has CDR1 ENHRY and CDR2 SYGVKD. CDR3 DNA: TGTGCCATCAGTGATAGCCATGATTCCTACGAGCAGTACTTC. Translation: CAISDSHDSYEQYF.

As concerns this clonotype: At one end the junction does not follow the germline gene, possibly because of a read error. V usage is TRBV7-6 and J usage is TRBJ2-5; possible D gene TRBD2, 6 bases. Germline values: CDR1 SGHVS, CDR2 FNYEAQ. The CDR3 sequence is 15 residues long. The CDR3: CASSFLRLERETRYF. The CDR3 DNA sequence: TGTGCCAGCAGCTTCTTAAGACTAGAGAGAGAGACCCGGTACTTC.

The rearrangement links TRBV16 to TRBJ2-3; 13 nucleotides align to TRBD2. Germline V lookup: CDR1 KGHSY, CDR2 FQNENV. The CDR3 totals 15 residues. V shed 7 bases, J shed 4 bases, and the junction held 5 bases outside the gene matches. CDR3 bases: TGTGCCAGCACACGGACTAGCGGGAGTTCAGATACGCAGTATTTT. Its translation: CASTRTSGSSDTQYF. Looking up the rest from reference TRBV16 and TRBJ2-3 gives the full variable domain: GEEVAQTPKHLVRGEGQKAKLYCAPIKGHSYVFWYQQVLKNEFKFLISFQNENVFDETGMPKERFSAKCLPNSPCSLEIQATKLEDSAVYFCASTRTSGSSDTQYFGPGTRLTVL.